This entry features one TCR beta chain sequence. No antigen is known for it. The sample originates from a study of T cell responses to AZD1222 COVID-19 vaccine. The study, taken as a whole, reports: In all cases, repertoires were sampled only after the peak T cell response. Two AZD1222 administrations were followed by greater Spike-specific TCR breadth and depth. Epitopes outside B.1.351 and B.1.1.7 mutated regions reportedly drew nearly half of spike TCRs.

Data came from immunoSEQ multiplex PCR; TCRdb stores just in-frame clones and leaves some out. Of roughly 120,000 clones in the sample, roughly 91% were seen once. Pooling was applied to second doses at about 4 or about 12 weeks. The clonotype originates from an adult who received the AZD1222 COVID-19 vaccine. The specimen comprised peripheral blood, sampled 28 days after the second AZD1222 dose.

The CDR3 coding sequence is TGTGCCAGCAGCTTAAGGGGTGCTACCCCCGGGGCTAACTATGGCTACACCTTC. Translating gives CASSLRGATPGANYGYTF. The V call is TRBV7-3, the J call TRBJ1-2; no clear D gene. The germline CDR1 and CDR2 sequences are SGHTA and FQGTGA. This CDR3 contains 18 residues. Trimming took 1 base from V and 0 from J, leaving 18 bases between them.